This TCR beta chain was documented in a study of beta chain features in type 1 diabetes (dated by TCRdb to the late 2010s). For the study in its entirety: Mean age, gender distribution, total cell number and subset yield did not differ between patients and healthy donors. A total of roughly 100,000,000 sorted cells were examined across all samples, and the number of cells per subset was strongly correlated with RNA yield. The study compared the TCRB repertoires of sorted circulating CD4+ T cell subsets in recently diagnosed type 1 diabetes patients with those in matched healthy donors. Regulatory and stem cell-like memory subsets were isolated from only 8 patients and roughly eight healthy donors, whereas naive and central memory subsets came from all 30 or so donors.

The table lists this clone with a few counts. The clone's antigen remains unknown. Base-call qualities are not available, and no considerably larger clone is one nucleotide away. The High Capacity cDNA Reverse Transcription Kit was used to reverse transcribe all of the isolated RNA, meaning that expressed TCRB transcripts were what got sequenced. Deep immunoSEQ sequencing was applied to naive, central memory and regulatory T cell samples, giving an average of about 3.8 million total reads per sample. Sorted cells were lysed in RLT buffer and RNA was extracted with DNase-treated RNeasy Micro or Mini kits, depending on cell number. To prevent cross-contamination, each cell subset was processed individually, whereas patient and healthy donor samples were processed jointly. The immunoSEQ multiplex PCR was used to amplify TCRB sequences from cDNA, yielding 87-bp fragments that span the CDR3 region. Amplicons were sequenced on the Illumina HiSeq platform. Turning to the authors' computational methods: PCR bias was corrected computationally using synthetic template baselines, and reads within Hamming distance 2 were collapsed, with unmergeable singletons discarded. Reads were aligned to IMGT to assign V, D and J genes, CDR3 length, and insertions or deletions at six rearrangement sites. Within each subset, clonotype counts were normalized to sorted cell number, after which true diversity and Gini coefficients were computed with the tcR R package. The overlap coefficient, calculated on TCRB nucleotide sequences, was used to quantify repertoire sharing. Out-of-frame TCRB sequences from naive cells were analyzed as a proxy for the pre-selection repertoire. TCRdb holds this immuneACCESS table with in-frame rearrangements only. Some clones are missing; in checked studies, unresolved V genes explain under half, and the rest has no known cause. V and J calls plus clone size are reproduced from that table; the DNA served to infer D and trimming. The sample table contains approximately 340,000 clones; only one count was recorded for approximately 15% of them. The biggest ten clones account for roughly 0.019% of the sample.

Its CDR3 holds 17 amino acids, cysteine through phenylalanine. The kept DNA is CDR3 alone, 51 bases in frame from the first base. CDR1 is given as SGDLS and CDR2 as YYNGEE, both from the germline V gene. V has 1 base trimmed and J has 1 base trimmed; junction bases matching no gene number 7. The investigation overall reported the following: HLA sub-analyses involved small numbers of individuals, so any influence of HLA type on TCRB rearrangement remained unresolved. In all four CD4+ subsets, TCRB CDR3 length was moderately but significantly shorter in type 1 diabetes patients. Patients with type 1 diabetes made fewer insertions and deleted more nucleotides at VDJ recombination sites, implying thymic rearrangement abnormalities. The naive, central memory and regulatory TCRB repertoires appeared to resemble one another more closely among patients than among healthy donors. Shorter templates might be favored by PCR, yet because patient and control samples were amplified and corrected together, any such skew would affect both groups equally. Because cDNA was sequenced instead of genomic DNA, activated cells with high expression could be over-represented, although the groups did not differ in activation or CD3 levels.

From each donor, a single peripheral blood sample of about 100 mL on average was drawn into heparinised tubes. A BD FACSAria II and a panel including CD45RO, CCR7, CD25, CD127, CD95 and CD27 were used to sort naive, central memory, regulatory and stem cell-like memory CD4+ T cells. A purity above 98% was achieved for all sorted populations. PBMCs were separated immediately by Lymphoprep density gradient centrifugation and were stained directly, without being cultured. So that batch effects would be minimized, each experiment stained and sorted samples in pairs, pairing one healthy donor with one patient.

Specimen: naive CD4+ T cells from blood. This sample's cell subset or site label indicates: true naive CD4+ T cells. Recombination joined TRBV9 with TRBJ2-5, and TRBD2 aligns with 10 junction nucleotides. This receptor was taken from a woman younger than 30 in good health. The CDR3 protein sequence reads: CASSVRGSSGSQETQYF. The DNA sequence follows: TGTGCCAGCAGCGTAAGAGGCTCTAGCGGGAGCCAAGAGACCCAGTACTTC.